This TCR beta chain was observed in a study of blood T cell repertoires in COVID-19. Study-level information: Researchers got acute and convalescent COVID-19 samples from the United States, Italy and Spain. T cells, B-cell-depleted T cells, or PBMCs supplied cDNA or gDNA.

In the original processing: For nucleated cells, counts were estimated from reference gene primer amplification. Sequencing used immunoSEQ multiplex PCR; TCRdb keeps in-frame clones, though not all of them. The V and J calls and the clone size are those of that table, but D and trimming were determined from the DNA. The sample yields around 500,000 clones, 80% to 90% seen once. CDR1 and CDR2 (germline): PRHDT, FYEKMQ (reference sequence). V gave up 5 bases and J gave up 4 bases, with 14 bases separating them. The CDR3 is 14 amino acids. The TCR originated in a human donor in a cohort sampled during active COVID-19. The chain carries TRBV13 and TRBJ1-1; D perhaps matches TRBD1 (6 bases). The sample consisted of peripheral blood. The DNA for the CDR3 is TGTGCCAGCAGCGGGGGACATCCCAGCACTGAAGCTTTCTTT. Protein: CASSGGHPSTEAFF.